This T cell receptor (beta chain) was profiled in a study of control samples from healthy donors and cancer patients. Assay: immunoSEQ multiplex PCR; the TCRdb copy retains only in-frame clones and omits some. The table includes tens of thousands of clones, approximately 92% detected once. The CDR3 is 15 amino acids. Germline loops: CDR1 SGHTA, CDR2 FQGNSA. V shed 2 bases and J 4 bases; nucleotides not matched to a gene: 3. The chain joins TRBV7-2 to TRBJ2-7; TRBD2 matches 12 bases. Sequences were obtained from PBMCs. The clonotype was recovered from a man aged 25 to 45 with colorectal cancer. CDR3 amino acids: CASSLTTSGGYEQYF. As DNA, the CDR3 is TGTGCCAGCAGCTTAACGACTAGCGGGGGTTACGAGCAGTACTTC.